The 17 T cell receptor beta chains reported below all come from one sample, sequenced in a study of beta chain features in type 1 diabetes. Which antigens these TCRs recognize remains unknown. Study-level points and caveats: Patients with Type 1 diabetes showed moderately but significantly shorter TCRB CDR3s in all four CD4+ subsets.

The sequenced template was cDNA made from the entire isolated RNA. Sequenced by immunoSEQ multiplex PCR; TCRdb stores in-frame clones only, minus some. The data show roughly 38,000 clones, approximately 60% seen once. Sequencing input: Tregs from blood. The source of these receptors is a man younger than 40 with type 1 diabetes. Some clones in this sample may be carry-over from other donors' samples.

This chain uses TRBV5-1 with TRBJ2-2; D perhaps matches TRBD1 (5 bases). The CDR3 runs to 16 residues. V was cut by 0 bases and J by 5 bases, with 14 bases left in between. Germline lookup yields CDR1 SGHRS and CDR2 YFSETQ. The CDR3 DNA is TGCGCCAGCAGCTTGGGACAGAGCTCCGGGACCGGGGAGCTGTTTTTT. It is translated as CASSLGQSSGTGELFF.

This clone was picked up one time. The CDR3 spells CASSWRGQETQYF. The CDR3 nucleotides are TGTGCCAGCAGCTGGCGGGGACAAGAGACCCAGTACTTC. The genes are TRBV5-6 and TRBJ2-5; TRBD2 might be the D (6 bases). Trimming removed 3 bases from V and 2 bases from J, with 8 bases in between. The CDR3 runs to 13 residues. Germline V gives CDR1 SGHDT, CDR2 YYEEEE.

The rearrangement links TRBV5-1 to TRBJ2-2, with D perhaps TRBD2 (6 bases). V dropped 3 bases and J dropped 5 bases, with 14 bases sitting between them. The CDR3 consists of 15 residues. From germline, CDR1 is SGHRS and CDR2 YFSETQ. CDR3 residues: CASSSGGFRTGELFF. The CDR3 DNA sequence: TGCGCCAGCAGCTCAGGAGGGTTTCGGACCGGGGAGCTGTTTTTT.

This clone was counted once. This chain joins TRBV19 and TRBJ2-1; a possible D gene is TRBD1 (5 bases). This CDR3 spans 16 amino acids. Germline values: CDR1 LNHDA, CDR2 SQIVND (reference sequence). V gave up 10 bases and J gave up 0 bases, with 19 bases separating them. CDR3 sequence (DNA): TGTGCCACATCCCGTCAAGGGGTCAGCTCCTACAATGAGCAGTTCTTC. This sequence encodes CATSRQGVSSYNEQFF.

The chain carries TRBV7-8 and TRBJ1-2; 9 bases agree with TRBD1. Looked up from germline, CDR1 is SGHVS and CDR2 is FQNEAQ. The CDR3 totals 13 residues. V lost 4 bases to trimming and J lost 7 bases; unmatched junction nucleotides: 4. The CDR3 nucleotides read TGTGCCAGCAGCTCGAGACAGGGGGGTGGCTACACCTTC. Its protein is CASSSRQGGGYTF.

The chain is built from TRBV6-1 and TRBJ2-7, with D unresolved. Germline V gene data show CDR1 as MNHNS and CDR2 as SASEGT. V lost 11 bases and J lost 0, with 14 bases in between. This CDR3 has 13 amino acids. The CDR3 region is CASTTRNSYEQYF. The CDR3 bases are TGTGCCTCAACGACAAGAAACTCCTACGAGCAGTACTTC.

The count of this clone is one. V and J are TRBV5-1 and TRBJ2-5; weak D call: TRBD1 (6 bases). The tail of the sequence fits TRBJ2-7 better, so the J call may be wrong. Looked up from germline, CDR1 is SGHRS and CDR2 is YFSETQ. The CDR3 is 14 amino acids. In DNA form, the CDR3 reads TGCGCCAGCAGCTTCTCGGGACAAACTTACGAGCAGTACTTC. It encodes CASSFSGQTYEQYF.

J is TRBJ2-3 and V is TRBV29-1; TRBD1 might be the D (5 bases). The V gene's germline CDR1 is SQVTM and CDR2 ANQGSEA. The V end lost 3 bases, the J end lost 14 bases, and 15 bases lay between the germline ends. The CDR3 consists of 11 residues. CDR3 bases: TGCAGCGTTGAGCCAGGGCCTGGGCCGTATTTT. It encodes CSVEPGPGPYF.

This CDR3 is CASRRSGGAYEQYF. CDR3 DNA sequence: TGTGCCAGCAGACGTAGCGGGGGGGCCTACGAGCAGTACTTC. V and J are TRBV5-6 and TRBJ2-7; TRBD2 matches at 11 bases. The CDR3 spans 14 residues. Looked up from germline, CDR1 is SGHDT and CDR2 is YYEEEE. V trimming: 5 bases; J trimming: 2 bases; junction bases outside the gene matches: 3. The full variable domain, with the rest looked up from reference TRBV5-6 and TRBJ2-7, is DAGVTQSPTHLIKTRGQQVTLRCSPKSGHDTVSWYQQALGQGPQFIFQYYEEEERQRGNFPDRFSGHQFPNYSSELNVNALLLGDSALYLCASRRSGGAYEQYFGPGTRLTVT.

V is TRBV11-2 and J is TRBJ1-2; a possible D gene is TRBD1 (6 bases). Germline-derived CDR1 and CDR2 are SGHAT and FQNNGV. Trimming removed 1 base from V and 3 bases from J, with 9 bases in between. The CDR3 is 14 amino acids. CDR3 in DNA: TGTGCCAGCAGCTTAGCGGGGGGCGACTATGGCTACACCTTC. It translates to CASSLAGGDYGYTF.

The V and J genes are TRBV7-2 and TRBJ2-7; 7 bases match TRBD1. In germline, CDR1 is SGHTA, CDR2 FQGNSA. The CDR3 has 13 residues. The junction had 1 base not matched to a gene; V was cut back by 2 bases and J by 3 bases. CDR3 amino acids: CASSLRQGYEQYF. In DNA form, the CDR3 reads TGTGCCAGCAGCTTAAGACAGGGCTACGAGCAGTACTTC. Using reference TRBV7-2 and TRBJ2-7 for the parts outside the CDR3, the full variable domain is GAGVSQSPSNKVTEKGKDVELRCDPISGHTALYWYRQSLGQGLEFLIYFQGNSAPDKSGLPSDRFSAERTGGSVSTLTIQRTQQEDSAVYLCASSLRQGYEQYFGPGTRLTVT.

This clone was counted a few times. The chain carries TRBV7-9 and TRBJ2-7; 13 nucleotides agree with TRBD2. Germline V gives CDR1 SEHNR, CDR2 FQNEAQ (reference sequence). Trimming removed 5 bases from V and 3 bases from J; junction bases left unmatched: 4. This CDR3 is built from 15 residues. The CDR3 nucleotides are TGTGCCAGCAGCCTGACTAGCGGGGGGCTCTACGAGCAGTACTTC. Its protein is CASSLTSGGLYEQYF.

This clone is medium-sized within its sample. The chain employs TRBV7-6 and TRBJ2-7; D is unclear. Germline V gene lookup returns CDR1 SGHVS and CDR2 FNYEAQ. The CDR3 is made up of 14 amino acids. Trimming took off 0 bases at V and 2 bases at J, with 8 bases between the two ends. The CDR3 nucleotides are TGTGCCAGCAGCTTAGCGCTTGGAGCCTACGAGCAGTACTTC. Its protein product is CASSLALGAYEQYF.

This CDR3 is CASSLFSGTGGQKLFF. CDR3 coding DNA: TGTGCCAGCAGCTTGTTTTCCGGGACAGGGGGTCAAAAACTGTTTTTT. This chain connects TRBV5-4 to TRBJ1-4; 11 bases map to TRBD1. From germline, CDR1 is SGHNT and CDR2 YYREEE (reference sequence). The CDR3 has 16 residues. Germline trimming cut 1 base from V and 9 bases from J; bases unmatched to any gene: 8.

V gene TRBV5-6 combines with J gene TRBJ1-2; D gene unclear. The germline V gene encodes CDR1 SGHDT and CDR2 YYEEEE. CDR3 length: 12 residues. V was shortened by 4 bases and J by 8 bases, with 12 bases between the two germline ends. CDR3 nucleotide sequence: TGTGCCAGCAGCATCCGGAGTAGGGGCTACACCTTC. As protein: CASSIRSRGYTF.

The chain links TRBV4-2 to TRBJ1-2; no firm D call. Germline V gives CDR1 LGHNA, CDR2 YNFKEQ. This CDR3 is 14 amino acids long. Trimming took 2 bases from V and 7 from J, leaving 14 bases between them. CDR3 residues: CASSQIPGFGGYTF. The CDR3 DNA reads TGTGCCAGCAGCCAAATTCCCGGGTTTGGTGGCTACACCTTC.

V is TRBV5-1 and J is TRBJ1-2, with a possible D match to TRBD1 (6 bases). The V end was cut by 0 bases, the J end by 8 bases, with 11 bases between. CDR1 is SGHRS, CDR2 YFSETQ, per germline. The CDR3 contains 13 residues. The CDR3 bases are TGCGCCAGCAGCTTGGTCGCAGGGGACGGCTACACCTTC. Residues: CASSLVAGDGYTF.